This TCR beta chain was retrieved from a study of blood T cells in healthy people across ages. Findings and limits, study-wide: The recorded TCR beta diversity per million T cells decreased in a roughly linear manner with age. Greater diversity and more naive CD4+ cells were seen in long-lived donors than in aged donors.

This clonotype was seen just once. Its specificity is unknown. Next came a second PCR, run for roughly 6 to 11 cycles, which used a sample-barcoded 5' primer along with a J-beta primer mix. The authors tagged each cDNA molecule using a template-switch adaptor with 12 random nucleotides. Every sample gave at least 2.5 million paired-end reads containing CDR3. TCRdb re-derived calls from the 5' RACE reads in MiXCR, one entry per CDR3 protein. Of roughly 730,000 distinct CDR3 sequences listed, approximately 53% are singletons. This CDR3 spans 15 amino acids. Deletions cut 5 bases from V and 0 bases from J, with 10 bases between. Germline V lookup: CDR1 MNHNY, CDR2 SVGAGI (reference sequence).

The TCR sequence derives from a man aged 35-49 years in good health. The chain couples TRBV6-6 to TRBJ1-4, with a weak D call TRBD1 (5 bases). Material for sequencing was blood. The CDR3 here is CASSNLGATNEKLFF. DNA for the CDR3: TGTGCCAGCAGTAACTTGGGGGCAACTAATGAAAAACTGTTTTTT.